This T cell receptor beta chain was observed in a study of blood T cell repertoires in COVID-19. Across the study: Donors in the United States, Italy and Spain gave samples during acute or convalescent COVID-19. The analysed material was cDNA or gDNA that came from T cells, B-cell-depleted T cells, or PBMCs.

As originally analysed: Amplification of reference gene primers was used by the study to estimate nucleated cell counts. Sequencing was performed with immunoSEQ multiplex PCR; in TCRdb, only in-frame clones are kept and a portion is missing. The V and J calls and clone size were taken over from that table, and D and trimming were inferred from the DNA. The sample yields approximately 68,000 clones, 87% seen once. This clone was observed a single time. The source is a man aged 45-65 years with active COVID-19. Material: peripheral blood.

CDR3 residues: CASRPQTVDTQYF. DNA of the CDR3: TGTGCCAGCAGACCCCAGACAGTGGATACGCAGTATTTT. This rearrangement joins TRBV27 to TRBJ2-3; D may be TRBD1 (5 bases). CDR1 and CDR2 (germline): MNHEY, SMNVEV (reference sequence). Deletions cut 6 bases from V and 6 bases from J, with 13 bases between. The CDR3 consists of 13 residues.